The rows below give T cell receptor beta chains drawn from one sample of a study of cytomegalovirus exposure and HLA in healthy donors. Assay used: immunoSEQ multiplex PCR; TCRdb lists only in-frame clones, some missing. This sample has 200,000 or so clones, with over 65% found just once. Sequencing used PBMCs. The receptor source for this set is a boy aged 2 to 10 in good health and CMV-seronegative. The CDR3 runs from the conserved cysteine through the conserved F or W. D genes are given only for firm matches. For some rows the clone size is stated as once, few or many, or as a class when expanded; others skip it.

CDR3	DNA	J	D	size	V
CASSPGLLGGELFF	TGTGCCAGCAGCCCGGGACTGTTGGGCGGGGAGCTGTTTTTT	TRBJ2-2	.	.	TRBV7-2
CASSDRVLNSPLHF	TGTGCCAGCAGTGACAGGGTCCTGAATTCACCCCTCCACTTT	TRBJ1-6	.	.	TRBV2
CASSGTGGTETQYF	TGTGCCAGCAGCGGGACAGGGGGTACGGAGACCCAGTACTTC	TRBJ2-5	TRBD1	.	TRBV5-4
CASSPRWTGSYGYTF	TGTGCCAGCAGCCCCCGATGGACAGGGAGCTATGGCTACACCTTC	TRBJ1-2	TRBD1	.	TRBV7-8
CAWGEGRWYEQYF	TGTGCCTGGGGGGAGGGTCGTTGGTACGAGCAGTACTTC	TRBJ2-7	TRBD2	.	TRBV30
CASSPGPAGSYGELFF	TGTGCCAGCAGCCCCGGCCCAGCGGGGAGCTACGGGGAGCTGTTTTTT	TRBJ2-2	TRBD2	few	TRBV5-6
CASSMGSSYEQYF	TGTGCCAGTAGTATGGGGAGCTCCTACGAGCAGTACTTC	TRBJ2-7	.	.	TRBV19
CASMDRRRDTQYF	TGTGCCAGCATGGACAGGAGGAGGGATACGCAGTATTTT	TRBJ2-3	TRBD1	.	TRBV2
CAWSVGQRNIQYF	TGTGCCTGGAGTGTCGGACAGAGAAACATTCAGTACTTC	TRBJ2-4	.	.	TRBV30
CSVEGQLNTEAFF	TGCAGCGTTGAAGGGCAGTTGAACACTGAAGCTTTCTTT	TRBJ1-1	.	.	TRBV29-1
CASRPDRESYEQYF	TGTGCCAGCAGGCCCGACAGGGAGAGCTACGAGCAGTACTTC	TRBJ2-7	TRBD1	once	TRBV6-5
CASSQGDRLNTEAFF	TGCGCCAGCAGCCAAGGGGACAGATTGAACACTGAAGCTTTCTTT	TRBJ1-1	TRBD1	.	TRBV4-3
CAWRGPAPYGYTF	TGTGCCTGGAGGGGGCCAGCGCCTTATGGCTACACCTTC	TRBJ1-2	.	.	TRBV30
CASSRGPGVQPQHF	TGCGCCAGCAGCCGCGGGCCTGGGGTACAGCCCCAGCATTTT	TRBJ1-5	.	.	TRBV4-1
CASSLRQSGTGVHEQYF	TGTGCCAGCAGCTTGCGACAGTCCGGGACAGGGGTCCACGAGCAGTACTTC	TRBJ2-7	TRBD1	.	TRBV5-6
CASSAWGQGTGNTIYF	TGTGCCAGCAGTGCTTGGGGACAGGGTACTGGAAACACCATATATTTT	TRBJ1-3	TRBD1	.	TRBV6-4
CATSTTGGNEQYF	TGTGCCACCTCCACCACCGGGGGAAACGAGCAGTACTTC	TRBJ2-7	.	.	TRBV10-3
CASSPGDRGNTEAFF	TGTGCCAGCTCACCCGGGGACAGGGGGAACACTGAAGCTTTCTTT	TRBJ1-1	TRBD1	.	TRBV28
CASAQPTSGTDTQYF	TGCGCCAGCGCTCAACCGACTAGCGGCACAGATACGCAGTATTTT	TRBJ2-3	TRBD2	.	TRBV4-3
CSAGVAGGSTDTQYF	TGCAGCGCGGGGGTAGCGGGGGGGAGCACAGATACGCAGTATTTT	TRBJ2-3	TRBD2	few	TRBV29-1
CASSTDRGRYTGELFF	TGTGCCAGCAGCACGGACAGGGGGAGGTACACCGGGGAGCTGTTTTTT	TRBJ2-2	TRBD1	.	TRBV7-3
CASSLGDRGAF	TGTGCCAGCAGCTTAGGGGACCGCGGGGCCTTC	TRBJ1-2	.	few	TRBV13
CASSPSRTDYEQYF	TGTGCCAGCTCACCCTCCAGGACAGACTACGAGCAGTACTTC	TRBJ2-7	.	.	TRBV18
CASSMPRDRRGYTF	TGTGCCAGCAGCATGCCCCGGGACAGACGTGGCTACACCTTC	TRBJ1-2	TRBD1	.	TRBV5-4
CASSLDAGERETQYF	TGTGCCAGCAGCTTAGACGCAGGGGAGCGAGAGACCCAGTACTTC	TRBJ2-5	.	.	TRBV7-8
CASSPRRAPYEQYF	TGTGCCAGCAGCCCCCGGAGGGCTCCCTACGAGCAGTACTTC	TRBJ2-7	.	.	TRBV6-6
CASSYGQQQETQYF	TGTGCCAGCAGTTACGGACAGCAGCAAGAGACCCAGTACTTC	TRBJ2-5	.	.	TRBV6-5
CASSLAGGGVQETQYF	TGTGCCAGCAGCTTAGCTGGTGGGGGGGTCCAAGAGACCCAGTACTTC	TRBJ2-5	TRBD2	.	TRBV7-2
CASSPASGGKEQYF	TGTGCCAGCAGTCCGGCTAGCGGGGGGAAGGAGCAGTACTTC	TRBJ2-7	TRBD2	.	TRBV6-1
CASSIDRDRNTLNTEAFF	TGTGCCAGTAGTATAGATCGGGACAGAAACACCCTGAACACTGAAGCTTTCTTT	TRBJ1-1	TRBD1	few	TRBV19
CASSGMLSSYNSPLHF	TGTGCCAGCAGTGGTATGCTGAGCTCCTATAATTCACCCCTCCACTTT	TRBJ1-6	.	.	TRBV6-1
CASSLAGDYGYTF	TGTGCCAGCAGCTTGGCGGGGGACTATGGCTACACCTTC	TRBJ1-2	.	.	TRBV5-6
CASSSTEGFEAFF	TGTGCCAGCAGTTCGACGGAGGGGTTTGAAGCTTTCTTT	TRBJ1-1	.	once	TRBV27
CASSTSGGLSYEQYF	TGTGCCAGCAGTACAAGCGGGGGTCTCTCCTACGAGCAGTACTTC	TRBJ2-7	TRBD2	.	TRBV6-5
CASSYEFGGPYEQYF	TGTGCCAGCAGTTATGAGTTTGGGGGCCCCTACGAGCAGTACTTC	TRBJ2-7	.	.	TRBV6-6
CASSLGGDSGGTDTQYF	TGTGCCAGCAGCTTAGGGGGGGATAGCGGTGGCACAGATACGCAGTATTTT	TRBJ2-3	.	.	TRBV5-4
CASRVWGVQETQYF	TGTGCCAGCAGGGTATGGGGCGTCCAAGAGACCCAGTACTTC	TRBJ2-5	.	.	TRBV6-1
CASSRSRGPYEQYF	TGTGCCAGCAGCCGTAGCAGGGGGCCCTACGAGCAGTACTTC	TRBJ2-7	TRBD1	.	TRBV6-5
CASSRLPDSSGYTF	TGCGCCAGCAGCCGCTTACCCGACAGTTCTGGCTACACCTTC	TRBJ1-2	.	.	TRBV4-3
CASSSNLGHVGRYGYTF	TGTGCCAGCAGCTCAAACTTAGGACACGTAGGACGATATGGCTACACCTTC	TRBJ1-2	.	.	TRBV5-6
CASMRVGYGYTF	TGTGCCAGCATGAGGGTGGGCTATGGCTACACCTTC	TRBJ1-2	.	few	TRBV2
CASSDRVTYEQYF	TGTGCCAGTTCGGACAGGGTTACCTACGAGCAGTACTTC	TRBJ2-7	TRBD1	.	TRBV19
CASSSSTGRNTEAFF	TGTGCCAGCAGCTCTTCGACAGGAAGGAACACTGAAGCTTTCTTT	TRBJ1-1	.	.	TRBV9
CASSGQGALETEAFF	TGTGCCAGCAGTGGACAGGGGGCTTTGGAGACTGAAGCTTTCTTT	TRBJ1-1	TRBD1	.	TRBV9
CASSQEEQGNYEQYF	TGCGCCAGCAGCCAAGAGGAGCAGGGGAACTACGAGCAGTACTTC	TRBJ2-7	.	.	TRBV4-1
CASSLDYRANGYTF	TGTGCCAGCAGCTTAGACTACAGGGCGAATGGCTACACCTTC	TRBJ1-2	.	.	TRBV7-2
CASSRRTGGYTF	TGTGCCAGTAGTAGACGGACGGGGGGCTACACCTTC	TRBJ1-2	.	.	TRBV19
CASRRGGSGYTGELFF	TGTGCCAGCAGGAGGGGGGGAAGTGGGTACACCGGGGAGCTGTTTTTT	TRBJ2-2	.	.	TRBV9
CASSLRTANQPQHF	TGTGCCAGCAGCCTGAGGACAGCGAATCAGCCCCAGCATTTT	TRBJ1-5	.	.	TRBV27
CASTLSWGTGNTGELFF	TGTGCCAGTACCCTTTCATGGGGGACAGGGAACACCGGGGAGCTGTTTTTT	TRBJ2-2	TRBD1	.	TRBV19
CASSLSAPGGDGYTF	TGTGCCAGCAGCTTATCCGCCCCGGGGGGCGATGGCTACACCTTC	TRBJ1-2	.	.	TRBV11-2
CASSFTLGAGETEAFF	TGCGCCAGCAGCTTTACCCTAGGGGCGGGAGAGACTGAAGCTTTCTTT	TRBJ1-1	.	.	TRBV5-1
CASRVSGGLETQYF	TGTGCCAGTAGGGTGAGCGGGGGGCTGGAGACCCAGTACTTC	TRBJ2-5	TRBD2	few	TRBV19
CAKYRGRLFF	TGTGCCAAGTACAGGGGGAGACTGTTTTTT	TRBJ1-4	TRBD1	.	TRBV11-3